This T cell receptor beta chain was sequenced during a study of blood T cells in healthy people across ages. The trim removed 1 base at V and 6 bases at J, leaving 7 bases unmatched. This CDR3 has 15 amino acids. CDR1 is SGHTA and CDR2 is FQGNSA in the germline V gene. Alongside a J-beta primer mix, a sample-barcoded 5' primer served in a second PCR lasting about 7 to 11 cycles. TCRdb reprocessed the 5' RACE reads via MiXCR and lists one record per CDR3 protein. The table includes about 720,000 distinct CDR3 sequences, about 20% detected once. The TCR was taken from a man between 65 and 85 years old in good health. Sequenced material: blood. The chain links TRBV7-2 to TRBJ2-5; 8 bases match TRBD2. The CDR3 nucleotides are TGTGCCAGCAGCTTAGATTCCAGCGGGGGCCAGACCCAGTACTTC. Residues: CASSLDSSGGQTQYF.